One and the same sample provided the 7 T cell receptor beta chains below, sequenced in a study of T cells in Graves' hyperthyroidism and ophthalmopathy. RNA transcripts provided the source from which TCR beta CDR3 regions were amplified. During a first-round RT-PCR of the TCR CDR3, the HTBI primer set was used. TCRdb analysed the multiplex PCR reads with MiXCR anew, one entry per CDR3 protein. Of about 680,000 distinct CDR3 sequences listed, under 45% were seen once; the top ten hold 31%. Material: blood. Receptor source: a woman between 35 and 50 years old with Graves' hyperthyroidism.

This clonotype came up many times. The chain joins TRBV7-9 to TRBJ2-5; no clear D. With 1 base removed from V and 1 base from J, the gap between germline ends came to 1 base. The germline V gene encodes CDR1 SEHNR and CDR2 FQNEAQ (reference sequence). This CDR3 spans 12 amino acids. The CDR3 DNA sequence: TGTGCCAGCAGCTTAGGCCAAGAGACCCAGTACTTC. It codes for CASSLGQETQYF.

Many counts were recorded for this clonotype. The chain uses TRBV6-5 and TRBJ1-6; 8 nucleotides match TRBD1. Germline V gene sequence: CDR1 MNHEY, CDR2 SVGAGI. The CDR3 runs to 14 residues. The V gene end was trimmed by 7 bases and the J gene end by 11 bases; junction bases not matched to a gene: 10. CDR3 sequence: CASNTGTGGPPLHF. The CDR3 nucleotides read TGTGCCAGCAACACCGGGACAGGAGGTCCACCCCTCCACTTT.

DNA of the CDR3: TGTGCCAGCAGTGCTCCAAAGCCGTATAGCAATCAGCCCCAGCATTTT. As protein: CASSAPKPYSNQPQHF. The V and J genes are TRBV25-1 and TRBJ1-5, with D unclear. Deletions cut 4 bases from V and 0 bases from J, with 13 bases between. Germline V CDR1 and CDR2: MGHDK, SYGVNS. The CDR3 length is 16 residues.

This clonotype has ten or more counts. This sequence joins TRBV12-3 or TRBV12-4 and TRBJ1-6; 9 positions agree with TRBD1. V trimming: 5 bases; J trimming: 8 bases; junction bases outside the gene matches: 4. The CDR3 extends over 14 amino acids. This chain's CDR3 is CASSPRDRDSPLHF. CDR3 bases: TGTGCCAGCAGTCCGAGGGACAGGGATTCACCCCTCCACTTT.

This chain uses TRBV5-1 with TRBJ2-7, with D maybe TRBD1 (6 bases). The CDR3 length is 14 residues. V gave up 3 bases and J gave up 2 bases, with 12 bases separating them. Looked up from germline, CDR1 is SGHRS and CDR2 is YFSETQ. The CDR3 nucleotides are TGCGCCAGCAGCTCCGCTAGGGACACCTACGAGCAGTACTTC. It yields the protein CASSSARDTYEQYF.

This clonotype was found a few times. The chain links TRBV7-2 to TRBJ2-7; 10 nucleotides line up with TRBD2. Germline V gene sequence: CDR1 SGHTA, CDR2 FQGNSA. The CDR3 sequence is 15 residues long. The junction had 9 bases not matched to a gene; V was cut back by 7 bases and J by 3 bases. The CDR3 nucleotides are TGTGCCAGCACCACGTGGGCTAGCGGGGGCTACGAGCAGTACTTC. It is translated as CASTTWASGGYEQYF. Drawing the rest from reference TRBV7-2 and TRBJ2-7, the complete variable domain is GAGVSQSPSNKVTEKGKDVELRCDPISGHTALYWYRQSLGQGLEFLIYFQGNSAPDKSGLPSDRFSAERTGGSVSTLTIQRTQQEDSAVYLCASTTWASGGYEQYFGPGTRLTVT.

This clonotype was counted at least ten times. The chain uses TRBV7-8 and TRBJ2-6; D uncertain. With 6 bases removed from V and 2 bases from J, the gap between germline ends came to 14 bases. CDR1 SGHVS and CDR2 FQNEAQ come from the germline V gene. The CDR3 has 16 amino acids. CDR3 amino acids: CASRKEVWAGANVLTF. In nucleotides, the CDR3 is TGTGCCAGCAGAAAAGAGGTGTGGGCTGGGGCCAACGTCCTGACTTTC.